Presented here are 10 T cell receptor beta chains from one specimen sequenced in a study of cytomegalovirus exposure and HLA in healthy donors. 60 Vbeta and 13 Jbeta primers were used in PCR. Sequencing used immunoSEQ multiplex PCR; TCRdb keeps in-frame clones, though not all of them. Counted here are 90,000 to 150,000 clones, 81% occurring once; the ten biggest clones make up 1.5% to 2%. The material sequenced was PBMCs. These receptors all stem from a man aged 35-49 years in good health and CMV-seronegative.

This sequence joins TRBV7-2 and TRBJ2-1; 16 bases line up with TRBD2. The CDR3 length is 18 residues. CDR1 is SGHTA, CDR2 FQGNSA, per germline. V shed 5 bases, J shed 2 bases, and the junction held 6 bases outside the gene matches. The CDR3 sequence: CASSVGLAGGGTYNEQFF. CDR3 DNA sequence: TGTGCCAGCAGCGTGGGACTAGCGGGAGGGGGAACCTACAATGAGCAGTTCTTC.

This chain joins TRBV5-1 and TRBJ1-1; D is ambiguous. V was clipped by 0 bases and J by 8 bases, with 14 bases between them. CDR1 and CDR2 from the germline V gene are SGHRS and YFSETQ. The CDR3 runs 14 residues. In nucleotides, the CDR3 is TGCGCCAGCAGCTTGGTGGCCATGAGGAGCGAAGCTTTCTTT. Protein product: CASSLVAMRSEAFF.

This clone turned up a few times. CDR3 sequence: CASSRASTNEKLFF. The CDR3 nucleotides are TGTGCCAGCTCGAGAGCTTCAACTAATGAAAAACTGTTTTTT. This chain uses TRBV25-1 with TRBJ1-4, with no clear D. CDR1 MGHDK and CDR2 SYGVNS come from the germline V gene. Trimming left V 8 bases short and J 0 bases short, with 10 bases between. CDR3 length: 14 amino acids.

V gene TRBV6-5 combines with J gene TRBJ1-1, with 8 bases identical to TRBD1. This CDR3 is built from 15 residues. Trimming at V came to 2 bases and at J to 5 bases, leaving 7 bases not matched to a gene. Germline CDR1 and CDR2: MNHEY and SVGAGI. CDR3 coding DNA: TGTGCCAGCAGTTACCGCCAGGGGGCTGGGACTGAAGCTTTCTTT. It yields the protein CASSYRQGAGTEAFF.

This clone has just a few counts. The chain links TRBV9 to TRBJ2-1; 7 nucleotides match TRBD2. This CDR3 has 17 residues. Germline V gene sequence: CDR1 SGDLS, CDR2 YYNGEE. Trimming took 0 bases from V and 0 from J; bases not matched to a gene: 6. CDR3 DNA: TGTGCCAGCAGCGTAGGATTCCTAGCGGACTCCTACAATGAGCAGTTCTTC. This sequence encodes CASSVGFLADSYNEQFF.

The chain employs TRBV18 and TRBJ1-2; TRBD1 agrees at 8 bases. Germline V gene lookup returns CDR1 KGHSH and CDR2 LQKENI. The CDR3 consists of 16 residues. Losses at the gene ends were 2 bases for V and 1 base for J; bases not matched to a gene: 6. The CDR3 reads CASSPKSGGNNYGYTF. The CDR3 DNA reads as TGTGCCAGCTCACCAAAATCAGGGGGCAATAACTATGGCTACACCTTC. Using reference TRBV18 and TRBJ1-2 for the parts outside the CDR3, the full variable domain is NAGVMQNPRHLVRRRGQEARLRCSPMKGHSHVYWYRQLPEEGLKFMVYLQKENIIDESGMPKERFSAEFPKEGPSILRIQQVVRGDSAAYFCASSPKSGGNNYGYTFGSGTRLTVV.

V gene TRBV27 combines with J gene TRBJ2-1, with 9 bases lining up with TRBD1. The germline V gene encodes CDR1 MNHEY and CDR2 SMNVEV (reference sequence). This CDR3 is 14 amino acids long. V trimming: 5 bases; J trimming: 2 bases; junction bases outside the gene matches: 1. The CDR3: CASSRQGAYNEQFF. The CDR3 DNA sequence: TGTGCCAGCAGTAGACAGGGGGCCTACAATGAGCAGTTCTTC.

The J gene is TRBJ1-2, the V gene TRBV4-3; no definite D call. Germline V gives CDR1 LGHNA, CDR2 YSLEER. Trimming shortened V by 0 bases and J by 4 bases, and 12 bases separated the two germline ends. CDR3 length equals 15 residues. CDR3: CASSQDRGSGYGYTF. The DNA for the CDR3 is TGCGCCAGCAGCCAAGATCGCGGATCGGGCTATGGCTACACCTTC.

The CDR3, as DNA: TGTGCCAGCAGCGGACCAGGGGCCGGCCACCTCCGACTGTTTTTT. This translates into CASSGPGAGHLRLFF. The rearrangement uses TRBV25-1 and TRBJ1-4; D is possibly TRBD1 (6 bases). CDR1 and CDR2 from the germline V gene are MGHDK and SYGVNS. This CDR3 is 15 amino acids long. Deletions cut 6 bases from V and 13 bases from J, with 24 bases between. Complete variable domain (other parts from reference TRBV25-1 and TRBJ1-4): EADIYQTPRYLVIGTGKKITLECSQTMGHDKMYWYQQDPGMELHLIHYSYGVNSTEKGDLSSESTVSRIRTEHFPLTLESARPSHTSQYLCASSGPGAGHLRLFFGSGTQLSVL.

The gene calls are TRBV7-8 and TRBJ2-7; D might be TRBD1 (6 bases). V was cut by 5 bases and J by 3 bases, with 14 bases left in between. The CDR3 spans 14 residues. CDR1 is SGHVS and CDR2 is FQNEAQ in the germline V gene. The CDR3 loop is CASSLLGHLYEQYF. The CDR3 DNA is TGTGCCAGCAGCCTCCTGGGACACCTCTACGAGCAGTACTTC. Full variable domain (rest looked up from reference TRBV7-8 and TRBJ2-7): GAGVSQSPRYKVAKRGQDVALRCDPISGHVSLFWYQQALGQGPEFLTYFQNEAQLDKSGLPSDRFFAERPEGSVSTLKIQRTQQEDSAVYLCASSLLGHLYEQYFGPGTRLTVT.